This TCR beta chain was identified in a study of blood T cell repertoires in COVID-19 (dated by TCRdb to 2018 to 2021). Regarding the complete study: Samples covering the acute and convalescent phases of COVID-19 were provided by collaborators in the United States, Italy and Spain. The prospective study material was composed of cDNA or gDNA derived from T cells, B-cell-depleted T cells, or PBMCs. Subjects who had been exposed to COVID-19, were actively infected with it, or had recovered from it provided the deeply sampled blood TCRbeta repertoires that made up the dataset. The repertoires were made available in a free public database intended to serve as a resource for research on the immune response to SARS-CoV-2. The samples were drawn from two sources: the first 160 participants of the ongoing ImmuneRACE study, and fewer than 1,500 subjects contributed by 6 global collaborators. A de-identified subject ID, COVID-19 status, age in years and sex were almost always included in the sample metadata. Where HLA class I and class II types were available, the types were taken from metadata supplied by the sample provider, not from assay-based typing. What the study reported, not specific to this receptor: The quantity of clinical and demographic metadata differed by source and by participant and was supplied without curation.

Whole blood was collected in K2EDTA tubes by collaborating institutions according to the institutions' own protocols. Collaborator samples were shipped for TCRbeta analysis as frozen whole blood, isolated PBMCs, or DNA extracted from either sample type. CDR1 is given as MNHNY and CDR2 as SVGAGI, both from the germline V gene (reference sequence). From its cysteine to its phenylalanine, the CDR3 spans 15 amino acids. CDR3 DNA is the only sequence kept; it has 45 bases, read in frame from the first base. Compared with germline, V lacks 2 bases and J lacks 1 base; bases without a gene match: 4. TCRbeta CDR3 regions were amplified from genomic DNA by means of the immunoSEQ Assay, a bias-controlled multiplex PCR. The published analysis was carried out like this. Nucleated cell counts per sample were estimated from amplification of reference gene primers within the assay. To quantify the absolute abundance of each unique TCRbeta CDR3 rearrangement, sequence reads were collapsed and filtered. Productive Simpson clonality was computed per sample as the square root of Simpson's diversity index over productive rearrangements. The table comes from immuneACCESS by way of TCRdb, which keeps in-frame sequences with V and J called. Part of the clones is missing from these tables; in studies checked, under half for an unresolved V gene and the rest for unknown reasons. The V and J calls and clone size are taken from that table; D and trimming were inferred from the DNA. This sample has 90,000 to 95,000 clones in its table, and about 90% of those were observed once. The ten largest clones capture roughly 7.4% of the sample.

Turning to this clone: This clone's antigen is unknown. No much larger clone exists at a distance of one base, and base qualities are not known. Other DNA sequences within the sample encode an identical CDR3.

The chain links TRBV6-6 with TRBJ2-7; TRBD2 fits 8 bases in the junction. The sample comprised peripheral blood. This TCR was recovered from a woman aged 70 to 79 with acute or convalescent COVID-19. The CDR3 has the sequence CASSYGTSGSYEQYF. The nucleotide sequence reads TGTGCCAGCAGTTACGGAACTAGCGGTTCCTACGAGCAGTACTTC.